This entry lists 9 T cell receptor beta chains sequenced from one sample in a study of tumor and adjacent non-tumor tissue in lung cancer (dated by TCRdb to about 2018). RNA was isolated from bulk unsorted tissue, and RNA quality was assessed with a NanoDrop ND-1000 and an Agilent 2100. Distant non-tumor tissue taken more than 3 cm from the tumor edge was used as the normal lung sample. The library was prepared using multiplex PCR. The listed sequencing device is Illumina HiSeq 2500. Following protocols modified from ARM-PCR, the researchers constructed TCRbeta libraries through three rounds of nested PCR with primers (Table S4). TCRdb applied fastp at Q25 and MiXCR to the public reads, then kept only in-frame beta chains. Each CDR3 protein appears once, grouped with its most common genes and DNA. Across this sample there are about 98,000 distinct CDR3 sequences, with around three quarters seen only once. The ten largest clones represent more than 30% of the sample.

The sample was distant non-tumor lung tissue. These receptors were taken from a man in his fifties or sixties with small cell lung cancer.

As to this clonotype: Without the conserved terminal phenylalanine or tryptophan, this CDR3 likely stems from a read error. The V gene is TRBV4-1, the J gene TRBJ2-7; D not resolved. This CDR3 is 12 amino acids long. Per the germline V gene, CDR1 is MGHRA and CDR2 is YSYEKL. The CDR3 sequence: CPSSQVGNEQYL. CDR3 sequence (DNA): TGCCCCAGCAGCCAAGTGGGAAATGAGCAGTACTTA.

In regard to this clonotype: No conserved phenylalanine or tryptophan is present at the end of the CDR3, so a read error is the likely explanation. The genes are TRBV6-2 or TRBV6-3 and TRBJ2-3; 11 positions match TRBD2. V was pared by 11 bases and J by 2 bases, with 6 bases of the junction left unmatched. The CDR3 sequence is 14 residues long. CDR1 is MNHEY and CDR2 is SVGEGT in the germline V gene. The CDR3 sequence is CAAGLADSTDTQYL. CDR3 bases: TGTGCCGCGGGACTAGCGGACTCCACAGATACGCAGTATCTT.

This clonotype was recorded a few times. The CDR3 coding sequence is TGTGCCAGTAGTTTTTCGAGGGACTCCACAGATACGCAGTATTTT. Its translation: CASSFSRDSTDTQYF. The V gene is TRBV19, the J gene TRBJ2-3; D is possibly TRBD2 (6 bases). Germline V lookup: CDR1 LNHDA, CDR2 SQIVND (reference sequence). V was pared by 5 bases and J by 2 bases, with 14 bases between. This CDR3 has 15 amino acids.

Regarding this clonotype: Since a much larger clone is just one base distant, this may be a read error. It is unclear where the CDR3 begins or ends on the DNA, so no DNA is shown, and the CDR3 is as TCRdb lists it. The CDR3 reads CASSLAWGSGSNEHFF. This chain uses TRBV7-9 with TRBJ2-1; TRBD2, the D gene given by the table, was not confirmed from the DNA. The length of the CDR3 is 16 amino acids, counting both ends. Looked up from germline, CDR1 is SEHNR and CDR2 is FQNEAQ (reference sequence).

V usage is TRBV5-5 and J usage is TRBJ2-7; maybe TRBD1 (6 bases). The CDR3 is 13 residues long. CDR1 is SGHKS and CDR2 is YYEKEE in the germline V gene (reference sequence). The CDR3 spells CASSHRDTYEQYV. Written as DNA, the CDR3 is TGTGCTAGCAGCCACAGGGACACCTACGAGCAGTACGTC.

The V call is TRBV29-1, the J call TRBJ1-2, with D possibly TRBD1 on 6 matching bases. This CDR3 has 12 residues. The germline V gene encodes CDR1 SQVTM and CDR2 ANQGSEA. The chain's CDR3 is CKVAQGDYGYTF. CDR3 DNA sequence: TGCAAGGTCGCACAGGGCGACTATGGCTACACCTTC.

A note on this clonotype: One end of the junction varies from germline; a read error may be responsible. The CDR3 coding sequence is TGTGCCAACAGTGAGGTGGCACCGGTTTATTCTGAAACTTTCTTT. This sequence encodes CANSEVAPVYSETFF. The rearrangement uses TRBV6-2 or TRBV6-3 and TRBJ1-1; D gene ambiguous. Germline CDR1 and CDR2: MNHEY and SVGEGT. The CDR3 totals 15 residues.

As concerns this clonotype: The CDR3 carries no conserved terminal phenylalanine or tryptophan, so it likely arises from a read error. The rearrangement links TRBV20-1 to TRBJ1-6; D is unclear. This CDR3 contains 15 residues. Germline V gene sequence: CDR1 DFQATT, CDR2 SNEGSKA (reference sequence). The chain's CDR3 is CIARMLGPDNSPLHL. CDR3 bases: TGCATTGCTAGAATGTTGGGTCCTGATAATTCACCCCTCCACTTA.

Of note for this clonotype: The CDR3 end shows no conserved phenylalanine or tryptophan, and so a read error is likely. The chain joins TRBV4-1 to TRBJ2-2; 12 positions match TRBD1. The CDR3 consists of 18 residues. Germline lookup yields CDR1 MGHRA and CDR2 YSYEKL. Trimming took 0 bases from V and 14 from J; bases not matched to a gene: 16. The CDR3 spells CASSQDTGQGAGTGNLFY. CDR3 nucleotide sequence: TGCGCCAGCAGCCAAGATACGGGACAGGGGGCTGGAACCGGGAATCTGTTTTAT.